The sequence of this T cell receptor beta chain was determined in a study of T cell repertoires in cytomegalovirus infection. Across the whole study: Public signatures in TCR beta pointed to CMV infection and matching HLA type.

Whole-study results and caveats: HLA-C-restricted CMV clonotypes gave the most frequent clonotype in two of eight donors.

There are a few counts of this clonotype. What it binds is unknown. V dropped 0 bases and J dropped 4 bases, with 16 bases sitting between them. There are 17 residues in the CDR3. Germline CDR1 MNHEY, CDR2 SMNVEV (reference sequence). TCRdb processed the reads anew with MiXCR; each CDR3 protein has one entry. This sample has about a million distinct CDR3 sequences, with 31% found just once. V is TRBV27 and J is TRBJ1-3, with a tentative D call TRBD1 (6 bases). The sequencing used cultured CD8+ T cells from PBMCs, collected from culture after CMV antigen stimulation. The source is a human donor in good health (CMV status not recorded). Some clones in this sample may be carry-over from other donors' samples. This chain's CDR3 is CASSLSPRGARGNTIYF. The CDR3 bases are TGTGCCAGCAGTTTATCGCCGCGGGGGGCAAGGGGAAACACCATATATTTT.